The 3 T cell receptor beta chains listed next were all sequenced from one sample in a study of T cell responses to AZD1222 COVID-19 vaccine. Libraries were prepared by immunoSEQ multiplex PCR; TCRdb keeps only in-frame clonotypes and omits some of them. The sample records tens of thousands of clones, approximately 91% being singletons. This sample comprised peripheral blood, obtained 28 days after the second AZD1222 dose. These receptor sequences come from an adult who received the AZD1222 COVID-19 vaccine.

This chain connects TRBV4-2 to TRBJ2-2; a weak D match, TRBD2 (5 bases). Germline CDR1 is LGHNA and CDR2 is YNFKEQ. With 2 bases removed from V and 3 bases from J, the gap between germline ends came to 10 bases. The CDR3 spans 15 residues. CDR3 protein: CASSQLGEYTGELFF. The CDR3 nucleotides read TGTGCCAGCAGCCAACTCGGGGAGTACACCGGGGAGCTGTTTTTT.

V is TRBV29-1 and J is TRBJ1-3, with D maybe TRBD1 (6 bases). Germline assignment: CDR1 SQVTM and CDR2 ANQGSEA. V was trimmed by 1 base and J by 3 bases, leaving 13 bases between them. The CDR3 spans 15 residues. The CDR3 nucleotides read TGCAGCGTTGAAGGTCGCAGGGGAGGTGGAAACACCATATATTTT. It yields the protein CSVEGRRGGGNTIYF.

The chain employs TRBV19 and TRBJ1-2, with TRBD1 identical over 8 bases. Germline V gene lookup returns CDR1 LNHDA and CDR2 SQIVND (reference sequence). This CDR3 is 15 amino acids long. Germline trimming cut 3 bases from V and 4 bases from J; bases unmatched to any gene: 7. The chain's CDR3 is CASSILAGGAYGYTF. CDR3 coding DNA: TGTGCCAGTAGTATTTTAGCAGGGGGCGCCTATGGCTACACCTTC.